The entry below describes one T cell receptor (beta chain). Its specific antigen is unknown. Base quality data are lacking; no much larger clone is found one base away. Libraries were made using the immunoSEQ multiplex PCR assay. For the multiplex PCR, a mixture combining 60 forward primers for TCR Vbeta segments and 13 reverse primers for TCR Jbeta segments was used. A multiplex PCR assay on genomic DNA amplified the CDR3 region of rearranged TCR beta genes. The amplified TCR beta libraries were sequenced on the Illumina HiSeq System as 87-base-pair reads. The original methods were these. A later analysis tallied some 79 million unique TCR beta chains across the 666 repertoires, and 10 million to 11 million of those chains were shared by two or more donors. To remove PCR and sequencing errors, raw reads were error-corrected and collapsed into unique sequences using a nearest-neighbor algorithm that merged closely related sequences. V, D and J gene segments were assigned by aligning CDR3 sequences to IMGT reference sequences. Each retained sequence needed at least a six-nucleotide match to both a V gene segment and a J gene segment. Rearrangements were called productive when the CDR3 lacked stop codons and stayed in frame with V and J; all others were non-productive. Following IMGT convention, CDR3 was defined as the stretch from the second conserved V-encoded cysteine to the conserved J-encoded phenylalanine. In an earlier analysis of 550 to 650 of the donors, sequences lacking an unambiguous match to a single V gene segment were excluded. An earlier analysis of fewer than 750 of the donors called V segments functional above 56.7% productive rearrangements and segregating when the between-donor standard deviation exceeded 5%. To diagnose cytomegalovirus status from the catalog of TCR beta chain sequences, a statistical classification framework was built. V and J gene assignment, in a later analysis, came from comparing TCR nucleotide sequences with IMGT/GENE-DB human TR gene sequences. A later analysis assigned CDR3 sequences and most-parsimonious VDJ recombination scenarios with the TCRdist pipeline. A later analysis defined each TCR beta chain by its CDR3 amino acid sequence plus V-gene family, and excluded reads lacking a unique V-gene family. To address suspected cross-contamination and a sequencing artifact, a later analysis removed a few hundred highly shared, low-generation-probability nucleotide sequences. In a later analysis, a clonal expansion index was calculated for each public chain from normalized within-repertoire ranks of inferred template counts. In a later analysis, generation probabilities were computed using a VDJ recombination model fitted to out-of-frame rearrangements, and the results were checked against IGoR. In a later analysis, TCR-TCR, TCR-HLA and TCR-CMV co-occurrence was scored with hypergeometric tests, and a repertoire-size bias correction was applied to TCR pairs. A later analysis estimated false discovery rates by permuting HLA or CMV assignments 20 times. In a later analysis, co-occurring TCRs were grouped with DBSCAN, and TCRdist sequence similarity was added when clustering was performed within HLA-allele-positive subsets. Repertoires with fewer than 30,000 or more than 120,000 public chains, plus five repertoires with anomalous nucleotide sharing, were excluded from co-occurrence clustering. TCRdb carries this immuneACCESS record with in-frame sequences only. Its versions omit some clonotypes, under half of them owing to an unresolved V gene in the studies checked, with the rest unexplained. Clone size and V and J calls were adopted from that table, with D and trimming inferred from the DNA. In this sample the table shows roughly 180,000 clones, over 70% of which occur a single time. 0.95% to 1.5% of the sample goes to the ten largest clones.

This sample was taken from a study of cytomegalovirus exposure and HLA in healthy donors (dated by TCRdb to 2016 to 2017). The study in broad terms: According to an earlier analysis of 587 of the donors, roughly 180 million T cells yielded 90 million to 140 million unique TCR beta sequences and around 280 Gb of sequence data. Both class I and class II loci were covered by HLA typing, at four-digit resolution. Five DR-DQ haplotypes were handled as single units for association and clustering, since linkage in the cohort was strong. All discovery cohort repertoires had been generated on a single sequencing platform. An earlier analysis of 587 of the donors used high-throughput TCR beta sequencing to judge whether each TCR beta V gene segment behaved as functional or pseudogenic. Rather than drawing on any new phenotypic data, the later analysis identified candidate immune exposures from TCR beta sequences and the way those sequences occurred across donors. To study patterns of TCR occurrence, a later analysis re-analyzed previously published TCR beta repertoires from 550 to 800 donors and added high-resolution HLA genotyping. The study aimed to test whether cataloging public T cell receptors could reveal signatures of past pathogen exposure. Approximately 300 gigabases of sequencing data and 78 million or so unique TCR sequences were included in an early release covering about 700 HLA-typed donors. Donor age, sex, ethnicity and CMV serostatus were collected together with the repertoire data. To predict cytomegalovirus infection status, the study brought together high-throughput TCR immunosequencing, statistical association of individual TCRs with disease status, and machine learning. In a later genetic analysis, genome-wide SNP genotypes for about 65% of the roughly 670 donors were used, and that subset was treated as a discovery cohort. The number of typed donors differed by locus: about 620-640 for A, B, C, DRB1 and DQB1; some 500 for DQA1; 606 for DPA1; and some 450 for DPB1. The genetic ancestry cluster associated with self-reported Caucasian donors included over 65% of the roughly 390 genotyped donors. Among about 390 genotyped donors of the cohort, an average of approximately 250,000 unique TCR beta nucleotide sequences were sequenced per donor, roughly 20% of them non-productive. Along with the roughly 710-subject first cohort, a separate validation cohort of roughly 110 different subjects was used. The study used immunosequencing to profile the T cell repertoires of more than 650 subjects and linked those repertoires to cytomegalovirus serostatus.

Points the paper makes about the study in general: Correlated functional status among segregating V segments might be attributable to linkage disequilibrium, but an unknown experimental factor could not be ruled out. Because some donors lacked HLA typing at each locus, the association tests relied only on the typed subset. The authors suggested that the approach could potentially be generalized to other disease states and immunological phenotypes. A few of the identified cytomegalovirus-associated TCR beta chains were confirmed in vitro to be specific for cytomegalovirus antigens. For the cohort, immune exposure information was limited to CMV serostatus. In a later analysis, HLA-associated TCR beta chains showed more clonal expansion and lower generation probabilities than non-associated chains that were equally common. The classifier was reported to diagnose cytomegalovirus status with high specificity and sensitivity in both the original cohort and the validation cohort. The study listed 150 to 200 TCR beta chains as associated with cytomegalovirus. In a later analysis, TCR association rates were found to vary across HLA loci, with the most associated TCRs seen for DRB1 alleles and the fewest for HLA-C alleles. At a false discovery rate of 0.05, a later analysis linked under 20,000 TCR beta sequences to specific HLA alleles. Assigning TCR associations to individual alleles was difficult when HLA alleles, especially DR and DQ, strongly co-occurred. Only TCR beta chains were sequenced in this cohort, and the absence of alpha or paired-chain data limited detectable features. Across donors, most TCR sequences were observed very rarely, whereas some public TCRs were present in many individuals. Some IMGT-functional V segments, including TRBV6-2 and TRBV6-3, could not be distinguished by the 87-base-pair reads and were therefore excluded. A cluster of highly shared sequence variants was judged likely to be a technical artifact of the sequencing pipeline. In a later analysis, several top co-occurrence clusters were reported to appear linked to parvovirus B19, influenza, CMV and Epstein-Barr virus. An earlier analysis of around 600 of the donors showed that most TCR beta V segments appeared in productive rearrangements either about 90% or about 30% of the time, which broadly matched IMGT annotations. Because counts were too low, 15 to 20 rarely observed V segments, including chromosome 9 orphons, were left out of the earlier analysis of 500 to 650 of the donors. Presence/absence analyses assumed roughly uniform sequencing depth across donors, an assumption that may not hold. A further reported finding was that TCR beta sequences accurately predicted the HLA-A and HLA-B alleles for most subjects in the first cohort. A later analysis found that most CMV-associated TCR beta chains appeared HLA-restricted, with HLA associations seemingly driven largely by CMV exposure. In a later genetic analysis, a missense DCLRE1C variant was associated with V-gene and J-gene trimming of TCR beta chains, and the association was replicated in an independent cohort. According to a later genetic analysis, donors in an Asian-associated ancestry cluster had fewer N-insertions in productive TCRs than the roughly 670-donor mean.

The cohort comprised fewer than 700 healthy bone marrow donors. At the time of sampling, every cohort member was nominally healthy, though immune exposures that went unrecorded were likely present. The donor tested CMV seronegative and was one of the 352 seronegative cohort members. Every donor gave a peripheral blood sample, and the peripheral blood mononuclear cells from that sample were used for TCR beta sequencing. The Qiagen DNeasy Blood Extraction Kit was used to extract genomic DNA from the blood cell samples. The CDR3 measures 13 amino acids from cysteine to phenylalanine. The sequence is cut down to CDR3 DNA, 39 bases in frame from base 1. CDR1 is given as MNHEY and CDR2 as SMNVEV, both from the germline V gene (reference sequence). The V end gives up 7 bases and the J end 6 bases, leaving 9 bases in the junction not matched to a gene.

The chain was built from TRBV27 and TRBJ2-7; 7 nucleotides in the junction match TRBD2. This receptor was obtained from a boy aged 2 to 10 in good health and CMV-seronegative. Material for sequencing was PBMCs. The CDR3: CASMGGGPSEQYF. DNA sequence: TGTGCCAGCATGGGGGGAGGGCCCTCCGAGCAGTACTTC.